This TCR beta chain was observed in a study of blood T cell repertoires in COVID-19. For the study at large: COVID-19 samples collected from the United States, Italy and Spain covered acute and convalescent phases. In each case, the material was cDNA or gDNA derived from T cells, B-cell-depleted T cells, or PBMCs.

In Seattle, patients joined the study during active infection and were tracked longitudinally. In the original analysis: Reference gene primer amplification gave nucleated cell count estimates. Profiling relied on immunoSEQ multiplex PCR, and the TCRdb table lists in-frame clones only, not all of them. That table gives V, J and clone size, and the DNA gave D and trimming. This table has roughly 250,000 clones, approximately 87% appearing once. Germline loops: CDR1 SEHNR, CDR2 FQNEAQ (reference sequence). CDR3 size: 16 residues. V shed 3 bases and J shed 7 bases, with 18 bases lying between them. This TCR came from a woman aged 30 to 39 with COVID-19, enrolled during active disease. This rearrangement joins TRBV7-9 to TRBJ1-4, with a possible D match to TRBD1 (5 bases). The sequenced sample was peripheral blood. The chain's CDR3 is CASSLGRGRGSEKLFF. The CDR3 bases are TGTGCCAGCAGCTTGGGTCGGGGGAGAGGTAGTGAAAAACTGTTTTTT.